This T cell receptor (beta chain) was profiled in a study of cytomegalovirus exposure and HLA in healthy donors. Whole-study context: A preliminary data release comprised 80 million to 95 million unique TCRs obtained from HLA-typed donors. General study points: Cytomegalovirus association was assigned to 170 or so TCR beta chains.

V lost 0 bases, J lost 3 bases, and 6 bases lay in between. This CDR3 contains 13 residues. The V gene's germline CDR1 is SGHVS and CDR2 FQNEAQ. About this clone itself: What it binds is not known.

The PCR used 60 Vbeta and 13 Jbeta primers. Profiled with immunoSEQ multiplex PCR; TCRdb holds only in-frame clones, not every one. The table lists tens of thousands of clones, 40% to 45% of them singletons. Sequencing was done on a sample of PBMCs. The origin of this receptor is a woman in her forties or fifties in good health and CMV-seronegative. The rearrangement joins TRBV7-8 to TRBJ2-7; D remains unclear. This chain's CDR3 is CASSLAGGYEQYF. In DNA form, the CDR3 reads TGTGCCAGCAGCTTAGCCGGCGGCTACGAGCAGTACTTC.